This TCR beta chain was captured by sequencing in a study of blood T cell repertoires in COVID-19. Germline V lookup: CDR1 SNHLY, CDR2 FYNNEI. The CDR3 runs to 15 residues. V was clipped by 3 bases and J by 4 bases; unmatched bases: 3. Assay: immunoSEQ multiplex PCR; the TCRdb copy retains only in-frame clones and omits some. The sample carries 80,000 to 95,000 clones, about 91% recorded once. The sequencing sample was made of peripheral blood. The V call is TRBV2, the J call TRBJ2-2; 9 nucleotides match TRBD1. This sequence was found in a human donor with active COVID-19. The donor label of this sample is uncertain. For the CDR3, the DNA is TGTGCCAGCAGTGACGGGACAGGGATCACCGGGGAGCTGTTTTTT. It codes for CASSDGTGITGELFF. The full variable domain, its missing parts supplied by reference TRBV2 and TRBJ2-2, is EPEVTQTPSHQVTQMGQEVILRCVPISNHLYFYWYRQILGQKVEFLVSFYNNEISEKSEIFDDQFSVERPDGSNFTLKIRSTKLEDSAMYFCASSDGTGITGELFFGEGSRLTVL.